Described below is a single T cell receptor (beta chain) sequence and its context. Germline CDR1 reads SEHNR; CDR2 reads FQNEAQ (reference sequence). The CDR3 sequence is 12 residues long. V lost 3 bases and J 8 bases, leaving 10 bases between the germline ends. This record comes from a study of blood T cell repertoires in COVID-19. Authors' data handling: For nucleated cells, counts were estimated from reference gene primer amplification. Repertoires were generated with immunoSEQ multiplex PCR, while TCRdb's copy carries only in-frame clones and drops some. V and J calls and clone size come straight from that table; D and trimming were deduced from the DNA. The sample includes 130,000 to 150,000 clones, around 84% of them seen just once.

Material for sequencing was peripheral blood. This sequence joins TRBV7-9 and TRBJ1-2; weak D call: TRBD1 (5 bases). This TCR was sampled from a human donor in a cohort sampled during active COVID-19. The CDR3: CASSFTGDGYTF. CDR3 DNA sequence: TGTGCCAGCAGCTTTACAGGAGACGGCTACACCTTC.